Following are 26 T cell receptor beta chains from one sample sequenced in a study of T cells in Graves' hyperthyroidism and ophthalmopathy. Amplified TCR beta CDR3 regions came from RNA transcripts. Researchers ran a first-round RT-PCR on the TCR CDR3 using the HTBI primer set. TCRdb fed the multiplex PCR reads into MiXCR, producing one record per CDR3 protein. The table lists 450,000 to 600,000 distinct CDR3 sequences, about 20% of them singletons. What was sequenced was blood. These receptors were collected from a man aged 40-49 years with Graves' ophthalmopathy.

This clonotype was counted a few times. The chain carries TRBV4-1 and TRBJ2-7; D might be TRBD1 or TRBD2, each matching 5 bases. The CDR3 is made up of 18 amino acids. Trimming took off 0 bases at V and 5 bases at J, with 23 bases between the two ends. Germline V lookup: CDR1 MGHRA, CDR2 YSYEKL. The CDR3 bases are TGCGCCAGCAGCCAAGAAAGAGGTGGGACCTCCCTGGCGGACGAGCAGTACTTC. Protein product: CASSQERGGTSLADEQYF.

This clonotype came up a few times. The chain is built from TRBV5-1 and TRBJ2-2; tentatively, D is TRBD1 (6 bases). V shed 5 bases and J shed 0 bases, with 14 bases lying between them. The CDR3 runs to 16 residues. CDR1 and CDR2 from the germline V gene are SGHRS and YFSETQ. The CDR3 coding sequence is TGCGCCAGCAGGTCCACCGGGACATCGAACACCGGGGAGCTGTTTTTT. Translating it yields CASRSTGTSNTGELFF. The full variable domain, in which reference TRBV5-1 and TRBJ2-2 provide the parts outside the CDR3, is KAGVTQTPRYLIKTRGQQVTLSCSPISGHRSVSWYQQTPGQGLQFLFEYFSETQRNKGNFPGRFSGRQFSNSRSEMNVSTLELGDSALYLCASRSTGTSNTGELFFGEGSRLTVL.

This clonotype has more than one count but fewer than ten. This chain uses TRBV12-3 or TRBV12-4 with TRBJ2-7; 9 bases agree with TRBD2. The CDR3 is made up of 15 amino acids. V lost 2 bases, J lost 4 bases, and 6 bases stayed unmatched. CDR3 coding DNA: TGTGCCAGCAGTTTACCTAGCGGGATGAGTTACGAGCAGTACTTC. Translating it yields CASSLPSGMSYEQYF.

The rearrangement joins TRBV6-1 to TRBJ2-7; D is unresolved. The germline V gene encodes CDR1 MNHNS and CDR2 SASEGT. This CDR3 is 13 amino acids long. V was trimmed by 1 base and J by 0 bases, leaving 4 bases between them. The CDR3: CASSEEVSYEQYF. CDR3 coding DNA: TGTGCCAGCAGTGAAGAGGTCTCCTACGAGCAGTACTTC.

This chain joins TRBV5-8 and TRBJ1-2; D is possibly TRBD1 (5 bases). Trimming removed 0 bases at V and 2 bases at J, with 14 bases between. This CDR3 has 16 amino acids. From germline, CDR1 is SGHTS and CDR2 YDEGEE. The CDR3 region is CASSLGWTQLNYGYTF. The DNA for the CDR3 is TGTGCCAGCAGCTTGGGTTGGACACAATTAAACTATGGCTACACCTTC.

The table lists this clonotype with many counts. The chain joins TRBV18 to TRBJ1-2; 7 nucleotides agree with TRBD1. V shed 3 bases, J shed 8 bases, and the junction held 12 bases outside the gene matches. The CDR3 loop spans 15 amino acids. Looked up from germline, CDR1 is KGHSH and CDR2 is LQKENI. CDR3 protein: CASSPGTEASVGYTF. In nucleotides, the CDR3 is TGTGCCAGCTCACCCGGGACAGAAGCTTCGGTAGGCTACACCTTC.

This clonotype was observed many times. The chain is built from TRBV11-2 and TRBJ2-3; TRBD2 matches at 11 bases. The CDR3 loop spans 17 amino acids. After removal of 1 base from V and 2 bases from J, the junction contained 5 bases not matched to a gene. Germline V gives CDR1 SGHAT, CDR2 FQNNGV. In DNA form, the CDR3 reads TGTGCCAGCAGCTTAGTCCTAGCGGGGGGCAACACAGATACGCAGTATTTT. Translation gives CASSLVLAGGNTDTQYF.

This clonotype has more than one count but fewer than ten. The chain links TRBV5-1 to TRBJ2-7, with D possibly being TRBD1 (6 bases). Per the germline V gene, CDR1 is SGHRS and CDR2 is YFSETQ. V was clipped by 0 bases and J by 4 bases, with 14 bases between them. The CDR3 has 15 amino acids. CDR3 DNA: TGCGCCAGCAGCTTGGAAACAGGGAAGTCTTACGAGCAGTACTTC. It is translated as CASSLETGKSYEQYF.

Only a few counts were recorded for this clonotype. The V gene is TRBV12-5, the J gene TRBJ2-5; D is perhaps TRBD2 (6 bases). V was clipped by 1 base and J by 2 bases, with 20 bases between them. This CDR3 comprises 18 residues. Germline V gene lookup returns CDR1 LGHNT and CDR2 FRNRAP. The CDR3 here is CASGLARGSTIGQETQYF. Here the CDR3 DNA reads TGTGCTAGTGGTTTGGCACGGGGGAGCACGATAGGGCAAGAGACCCAGTACTTC.

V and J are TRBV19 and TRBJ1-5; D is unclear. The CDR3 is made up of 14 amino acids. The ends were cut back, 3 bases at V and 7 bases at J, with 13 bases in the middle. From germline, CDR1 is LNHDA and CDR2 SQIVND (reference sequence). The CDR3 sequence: CASSISRSAQPQHF. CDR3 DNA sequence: TGTGCCAGTAGTATCTCCAGATCTGCCCAGCCCCAGCATTTT.

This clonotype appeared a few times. CDR3 protein: CASSTGTEGNTIYF. The CDR3 DNA reads TGCGCCAGCAGCACAGGGACAGAAGGAAACACCATATATTTT. The chain joins TRBV5-1 to TRBJ1-3; 7 bases are a match to TRBD1. The CDR3 covers 14 residues. V trimming: 4 bases; J trimming: 4 bases; junction bases outside the gene matches: 5. CDR1 and CDR2 (germline): SGHRS, YFSETQ.

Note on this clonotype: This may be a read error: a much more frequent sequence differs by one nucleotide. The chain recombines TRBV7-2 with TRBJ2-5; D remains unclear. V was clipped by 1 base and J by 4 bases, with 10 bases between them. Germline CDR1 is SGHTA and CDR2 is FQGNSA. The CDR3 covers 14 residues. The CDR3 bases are TGTGCCAGCAGCTTAGGTACTATCCTAGAGACCCAGTACTTC. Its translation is CASSLGTILETQYF. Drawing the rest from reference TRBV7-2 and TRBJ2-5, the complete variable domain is GAGVSQSPSNKVTEKGKDVELRCDPISGHTALYWYRQSLGQGLEFLIYFQGNSAPDKSGLPSDRFSAERTGGSVSTLTIQRTQQEDSAVYLCASSLGTILETQYFGPGTRLLVL.

CDR3 nucleotides: TGTGCCAGCAGCCCCCTAGGGGCGAGGTCAGATACGCAGTATTTT. Protein product: CASSPLGARSDTQYF. This chain connects TRBV5-6 to TRBJ2-3, with D maybe TRBD1 (5 bases). The germline CDR1 and CDR2 sequences are SGHDT and YYEEEE. CDR3 length: 15 amino acids. Trimming took off 4 bases at V and 4 bases at J, with 16 bases between the two ends.

Here the CDR3 DNA reads TGTGCCAGCAGGCAACTCAGCTCTGGAAACACCATATATTTT. Its translation: CASRQLSSGNTIYF. V is TRBV7-2 and J is TRBJ1-3; no clear D gene. Trimming removed 6 bases from V and 0 bases from J, with 9 bases in between. This CDR3 has 14 residues. Germline V gene lookup returns CDR1 SGHTA and CDR2 FQGNSA.

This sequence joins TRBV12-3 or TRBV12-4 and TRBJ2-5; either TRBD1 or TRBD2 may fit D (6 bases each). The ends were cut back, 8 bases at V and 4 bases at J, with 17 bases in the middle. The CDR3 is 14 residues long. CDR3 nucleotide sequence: TGTGCCAGCGGAACAAACAGGGAGGTAGAGACCCAGTACTTC. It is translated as CASGTNREVETQYF.

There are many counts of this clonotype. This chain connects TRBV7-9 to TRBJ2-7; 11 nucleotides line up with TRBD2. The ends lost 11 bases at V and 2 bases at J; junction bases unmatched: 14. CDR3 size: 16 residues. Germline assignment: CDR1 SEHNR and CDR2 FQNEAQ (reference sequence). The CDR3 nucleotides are TGTGCCGCCAGCGGGGCTAGCGGGGGGCCCGCCTACGAGCAGTACTTC. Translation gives CAASGASGGPAYEQYF.

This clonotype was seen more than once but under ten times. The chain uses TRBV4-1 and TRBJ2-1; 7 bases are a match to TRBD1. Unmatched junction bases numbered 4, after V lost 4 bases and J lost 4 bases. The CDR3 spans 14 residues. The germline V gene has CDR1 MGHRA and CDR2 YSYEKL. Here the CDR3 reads CASSRTTGYNEQFF. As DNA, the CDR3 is TGCGCCAGCAGCCGCACGACAGGGTACAATGAGCAGTTCTTC.

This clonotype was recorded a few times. CDR3 bases: TGTGCCAGTTCCAGGGGGCCTGGCACTGAAGCTTTCTTT. Translated: CASSRGPGTEAFF. The rearrangement uses TRBV6-1 and TRBJ1-1, with 8 positions matching TRBD1. V shed 9 bases, J shed 4 bases, and the junction held 7 bases outside the gene matches. Germline assignment: CDR1 MNHNS and CDR2 SASEGT. This CDR3 comprises 13 residues.

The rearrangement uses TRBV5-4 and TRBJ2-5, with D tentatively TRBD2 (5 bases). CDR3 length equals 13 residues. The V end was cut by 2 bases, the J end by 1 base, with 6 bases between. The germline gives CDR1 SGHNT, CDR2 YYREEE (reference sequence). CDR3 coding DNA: TGTGCCAGCAGCTTCGGGGTCCAAGAGACCCAGTACTTC. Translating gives CASSFGVQETQYF.

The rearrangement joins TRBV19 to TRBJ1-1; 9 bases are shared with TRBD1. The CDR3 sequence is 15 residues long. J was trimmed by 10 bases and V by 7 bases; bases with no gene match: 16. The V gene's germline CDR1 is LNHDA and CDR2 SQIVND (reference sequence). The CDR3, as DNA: TGTGCCAGTACCTCAAATGGGGGACAGGGAAGAATAGCTTTCTTT. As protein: CASTSNGGQGRIAFF.

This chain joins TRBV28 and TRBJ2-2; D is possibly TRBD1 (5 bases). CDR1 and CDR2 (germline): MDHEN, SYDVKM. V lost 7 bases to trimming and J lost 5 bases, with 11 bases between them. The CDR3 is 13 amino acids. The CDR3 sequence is CASINRGTGELFF. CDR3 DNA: TGTGCCAGCATTAATAGGGGTACCGGGGAGCTGTTTTTT.

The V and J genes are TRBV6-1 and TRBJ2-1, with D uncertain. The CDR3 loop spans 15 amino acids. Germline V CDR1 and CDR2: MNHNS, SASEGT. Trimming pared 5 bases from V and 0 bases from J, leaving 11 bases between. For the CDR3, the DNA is TGTGCCAGCAGTTATTATGGACCCTCCTACAATGAGCAGTTCTTC. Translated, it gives CASSYYGPSYNEQFF.

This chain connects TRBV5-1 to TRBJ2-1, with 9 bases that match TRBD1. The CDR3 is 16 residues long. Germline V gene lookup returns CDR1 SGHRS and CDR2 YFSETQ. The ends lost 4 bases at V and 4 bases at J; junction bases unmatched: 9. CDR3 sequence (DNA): TGCGCCAGCAGCCACGTACCGGGACAGGGATACAATGAGCAGTTCTTC. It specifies CASSHVPGQGYNEQFF.

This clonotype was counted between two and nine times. The CDR3 bases are TGTGCCAGCTCACCACCGAACAGGGCACGTGGCTACACCTTC. This gives the protein CASSPPNRARGYTF. This sequence joins TRBV18 and TRBJ1-2; possible D gene TRBD1, 6 bases. The CDR3 runs to 14 residues. Trimming removed 0 bases at V and 7 bases at J, with 12 bases between. Germline assignment: CDR1 KGHSH and CDR2 LQKENI.

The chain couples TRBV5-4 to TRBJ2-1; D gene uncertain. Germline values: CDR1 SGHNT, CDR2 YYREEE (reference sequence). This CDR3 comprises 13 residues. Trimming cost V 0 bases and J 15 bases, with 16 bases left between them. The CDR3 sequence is CASSLEVESRRFF. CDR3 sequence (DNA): TGTGCCAGCAGCTTGGAGGTAGAATCTCGTCGGTTCTTC.

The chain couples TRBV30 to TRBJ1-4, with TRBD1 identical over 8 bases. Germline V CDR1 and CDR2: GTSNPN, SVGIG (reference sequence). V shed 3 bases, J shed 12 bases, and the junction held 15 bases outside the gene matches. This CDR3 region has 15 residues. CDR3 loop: CAWSASRQGPEELFF. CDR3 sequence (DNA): TGTGCCTGGAGCGCCTCCCGACAGGGGCCCGAAGAACTGTTTTTT.